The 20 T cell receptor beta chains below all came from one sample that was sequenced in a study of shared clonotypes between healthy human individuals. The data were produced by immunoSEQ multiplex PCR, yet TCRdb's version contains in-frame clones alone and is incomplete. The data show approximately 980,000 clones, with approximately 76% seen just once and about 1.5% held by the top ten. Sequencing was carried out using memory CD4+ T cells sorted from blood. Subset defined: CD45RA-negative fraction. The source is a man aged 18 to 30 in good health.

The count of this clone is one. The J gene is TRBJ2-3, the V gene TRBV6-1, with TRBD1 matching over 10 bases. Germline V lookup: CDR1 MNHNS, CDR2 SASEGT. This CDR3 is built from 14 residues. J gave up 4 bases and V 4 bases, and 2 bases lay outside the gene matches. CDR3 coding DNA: TGTGCCAGCAGTGTCGGGACAGGGGCAGATACGCAGTATTTT. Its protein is CASSVGTGADTQYF.

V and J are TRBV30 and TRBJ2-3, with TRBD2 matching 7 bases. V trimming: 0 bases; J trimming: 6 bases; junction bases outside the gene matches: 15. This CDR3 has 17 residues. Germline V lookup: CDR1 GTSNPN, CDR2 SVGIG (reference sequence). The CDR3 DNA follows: TGTGCCTGGAGTGTAGGGGTGAGCGGGGCGGGAAAGGATACGCAGTATTTT. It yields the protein CAWSVGVSGAGKDTQYF.

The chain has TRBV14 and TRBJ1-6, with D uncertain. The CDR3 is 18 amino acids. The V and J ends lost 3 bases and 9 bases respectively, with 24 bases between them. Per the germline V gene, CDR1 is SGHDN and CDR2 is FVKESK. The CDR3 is CASSQYSAATFASSPLHF. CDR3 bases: TGTGCCAGCAGCCAGTACTCGGCAGCCACCTTTGCAAGTTCACCCCTCCACTTT.

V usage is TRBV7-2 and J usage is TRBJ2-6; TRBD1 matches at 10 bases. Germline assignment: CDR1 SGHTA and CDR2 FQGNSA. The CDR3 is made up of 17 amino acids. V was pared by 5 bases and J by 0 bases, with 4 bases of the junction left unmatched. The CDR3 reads CASSGGQGISGANVLTF. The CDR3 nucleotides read TGTGCCAGCAGCGGGGGACAGGGGATCTCTGGGGCCAACGTCCTGACTTTC.

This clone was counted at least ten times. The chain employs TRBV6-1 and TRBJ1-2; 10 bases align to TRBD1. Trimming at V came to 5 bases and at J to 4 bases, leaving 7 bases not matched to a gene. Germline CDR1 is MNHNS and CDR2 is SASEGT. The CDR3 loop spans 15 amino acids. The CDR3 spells CASSQDRGGFYGYTF. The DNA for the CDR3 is TGTGCCAGCAGTCAGGACAGGGGGGGCTTCTATGGCTACACCTTC.

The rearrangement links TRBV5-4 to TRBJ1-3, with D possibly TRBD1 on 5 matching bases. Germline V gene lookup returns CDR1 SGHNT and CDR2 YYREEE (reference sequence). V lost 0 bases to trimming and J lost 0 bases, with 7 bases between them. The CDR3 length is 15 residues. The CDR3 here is CASSLEGHSGNTIYF. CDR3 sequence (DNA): TGTGCCAGCAGCTTGGAGGGGCACTCTGGAAACACCATATATTTT.

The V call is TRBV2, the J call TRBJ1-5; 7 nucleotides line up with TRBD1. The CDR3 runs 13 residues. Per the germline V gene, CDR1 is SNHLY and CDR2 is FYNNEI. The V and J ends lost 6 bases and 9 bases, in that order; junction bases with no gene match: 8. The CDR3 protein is CASSGQATGPQHF. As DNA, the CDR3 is TGTGCCAGCAGCGGACAGGCGACGGGGCCCCAGCATTTT.

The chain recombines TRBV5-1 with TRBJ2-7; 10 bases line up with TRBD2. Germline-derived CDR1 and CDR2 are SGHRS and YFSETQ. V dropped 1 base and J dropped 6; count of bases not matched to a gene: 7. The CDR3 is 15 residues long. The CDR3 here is CASSLTSGIAGEQYF. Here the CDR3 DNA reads TGCGCCAGCAGCTTGACTAGCGGGATAGCGGGCGAGCAGTACTTC.

CDR3 in DNA: TGCGCCAGCAGCTTTACCGGGACACCCACAGATACGCAGTATTTT. This encodes CASSFTGTPTDTQYF. V usage is TRBV5-1 and J usage is TRBJ2-3, with a weak D call TRBD1 (6 bases). V dropped 2 bases and J dropped 2 bases, with 12 bases sitting between them. Germline V CDR1 and CDR2: SGHRS, YFSETQ. CDR3 length equals 15 residues. The full variable domain, in which reference TRBV5-1 and TRBJ2-3 provide the parts outside the CDR3, is KAGVTQTPRYLIKTRGQQVTLSCSPISGHRSVSWYQQTPGQGLQFLFEYFSETQRNKGNFPGRFSGRQFSNSRSEMNVSTLELGDSALYLCASSFTGTPTDTQYFGPGTRLTVL.

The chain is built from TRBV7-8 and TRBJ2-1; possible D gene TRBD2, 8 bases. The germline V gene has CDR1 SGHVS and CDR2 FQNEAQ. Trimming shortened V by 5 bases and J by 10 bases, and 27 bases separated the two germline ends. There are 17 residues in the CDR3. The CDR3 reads CASSTRGGGRPSEEQFF. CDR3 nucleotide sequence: TGTGCCAGCAGCACCAGGGGGGGCGGGAGGCCCTCAGAAGAGCAGTTCTTC.

DNA for the CDR3: TGTGCCAGCAGCTTAGCGCCCCTAGCGGGAGATGGTGAGCAGTTCTTC. Its protein is CASSLAPLAGDGEQFF. V and J are TRBV7-2 and TRBJ2-1; 10 nucleotides agree with TRBD2. With V trimmed by 0 bases and J by 9 bases, 8 bases remained unmatched. Germline CDR1 is SGHTA and CDR2 is FQGNSA. This CDR3 comprises 16 residues.

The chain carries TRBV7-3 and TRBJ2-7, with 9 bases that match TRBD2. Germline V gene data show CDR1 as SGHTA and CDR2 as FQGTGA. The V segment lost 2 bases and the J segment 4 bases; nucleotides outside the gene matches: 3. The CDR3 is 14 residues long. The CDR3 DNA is TGTGCCAGCAGCTTAGCGGGGGGGCCGTACGAGCAGTACTTC. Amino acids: CASSLAGGPYEQYF.

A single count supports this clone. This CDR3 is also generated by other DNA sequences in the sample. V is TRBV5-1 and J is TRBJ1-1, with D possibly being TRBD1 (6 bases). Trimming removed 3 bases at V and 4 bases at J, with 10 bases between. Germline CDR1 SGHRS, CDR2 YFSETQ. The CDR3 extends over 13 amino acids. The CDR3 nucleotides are TGCGCCAGCAGCTCCCAGGGGTCCACTGAAGCTTTCTTT. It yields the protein CASSSQGSTEAFF. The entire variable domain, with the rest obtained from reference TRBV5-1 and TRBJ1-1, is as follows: KAGVTQTPRYLIKTRGQQVTLSCSPISGHRSVSWYQQTPGQGLQFLFEYFSETQRNKGNFPGRFSGRQFSNSRSEMNVSTLELGDSALYLCASSSQGSTEAFFGQGTRLTVV.

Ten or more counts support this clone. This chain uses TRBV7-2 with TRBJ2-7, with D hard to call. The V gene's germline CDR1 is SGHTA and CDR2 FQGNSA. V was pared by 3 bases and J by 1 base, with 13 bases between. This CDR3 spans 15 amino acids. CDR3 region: CASSFGASGSYEQYF. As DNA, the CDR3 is TGTGCCAGCAGCTTCGGCGCGTCGGGTTCCTACGAGCAGTACTTC.

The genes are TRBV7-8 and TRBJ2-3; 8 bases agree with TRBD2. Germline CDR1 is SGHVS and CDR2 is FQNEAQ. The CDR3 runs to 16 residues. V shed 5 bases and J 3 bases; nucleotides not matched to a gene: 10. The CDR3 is CASSPQGAGGTDTQYF. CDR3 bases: TGTGCCAGCAGCCCTCAAGGGGCGGGAGGAACAGATACGCAGTATTTT. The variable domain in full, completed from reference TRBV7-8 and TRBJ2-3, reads GAGVSQSPRYKVAKRGQDVALRCDPISGHVSLFWYQQALGQGPEFLTYFQNEAQLDKSGLPSDRFFAERPEGSVSTLKIQRTQQEDSAVYLCASSPQGAGGTDTQYFGPGTRLTVL.

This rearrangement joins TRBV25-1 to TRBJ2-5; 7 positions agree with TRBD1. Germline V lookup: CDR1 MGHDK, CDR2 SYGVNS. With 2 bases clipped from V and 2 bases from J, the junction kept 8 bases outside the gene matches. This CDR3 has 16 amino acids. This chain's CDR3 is CASSEQPQDRQETQYF. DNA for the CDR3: TGTGCCAGCAGTGAACAACCCCAGGACAGGCAAGAGACCCAGTACTTC. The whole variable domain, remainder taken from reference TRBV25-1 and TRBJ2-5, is EADIYQTPRYLVIGTGKKITLECSQTMGHDKMYWYQQDPGMELHLIHYSYGVNSTEKGDLSSESTVSRIRTEHFPLTLESARPSHTSQYLCASSEQPQDRQETQYFGPGTRLLVL.

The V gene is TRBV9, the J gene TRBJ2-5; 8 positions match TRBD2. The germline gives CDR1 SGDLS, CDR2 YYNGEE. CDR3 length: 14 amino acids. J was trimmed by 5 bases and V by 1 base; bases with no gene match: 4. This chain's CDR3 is CASSVSPGGETQYF. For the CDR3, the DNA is TGTGCCAGCAGCGTATCGCCGGGAGGGGAGACCCAGTACTTC.

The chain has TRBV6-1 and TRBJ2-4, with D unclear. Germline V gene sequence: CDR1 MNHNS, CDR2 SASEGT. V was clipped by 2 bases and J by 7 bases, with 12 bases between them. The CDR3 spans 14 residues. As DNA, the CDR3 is TGTGCCAGCAGTGAACCGACTCTGGGGAACATTCAGTACTTC. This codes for CASSEPTLGNIQYF.

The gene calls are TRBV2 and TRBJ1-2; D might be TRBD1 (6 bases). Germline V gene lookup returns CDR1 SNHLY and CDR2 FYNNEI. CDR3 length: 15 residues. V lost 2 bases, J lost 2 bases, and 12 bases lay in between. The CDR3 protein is CASSEISGGNYGYTF. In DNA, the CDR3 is TGTGCCAGCAGTGAAATATCGGGGGGCAACTATGGCTACACCTTC.

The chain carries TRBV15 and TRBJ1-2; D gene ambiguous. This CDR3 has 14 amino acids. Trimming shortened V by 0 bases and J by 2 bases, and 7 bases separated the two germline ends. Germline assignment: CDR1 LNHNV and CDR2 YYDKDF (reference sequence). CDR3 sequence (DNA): TGTGCCACCAGCAGAGATTTCGCGAACTATGGCTACACCTTC. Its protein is CATSRDFANYGYTF. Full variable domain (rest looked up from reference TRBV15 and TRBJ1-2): DAMVIQNPRYQVTQFGKPVTLSCSQTLNHNVMYWYQQKSSQAPKLLFHYYDKDFNNEADTPDNFQSRRPNTSFCFLDIRSPGLGDTAMYLCATSRDFANYGYTFGSGTRLTVV.